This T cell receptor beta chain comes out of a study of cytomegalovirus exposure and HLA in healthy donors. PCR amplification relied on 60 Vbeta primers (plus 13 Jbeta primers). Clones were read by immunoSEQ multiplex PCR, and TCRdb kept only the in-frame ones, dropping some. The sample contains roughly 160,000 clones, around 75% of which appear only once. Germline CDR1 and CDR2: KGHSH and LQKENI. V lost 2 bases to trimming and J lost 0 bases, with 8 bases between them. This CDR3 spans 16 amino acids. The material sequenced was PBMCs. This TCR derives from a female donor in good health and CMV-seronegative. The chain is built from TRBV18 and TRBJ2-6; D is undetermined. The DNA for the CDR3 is TGTGCCAGCTCACCAAACGCCTACTCTGGGGCCAACGTCCTGACTTTC. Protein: CASSPNAYSGANVLTF. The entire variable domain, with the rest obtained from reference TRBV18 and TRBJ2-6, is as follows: NAGVMQNPRHLVRRRGQEARLRCSPMKGHSHVYWYRQLPEEGLKFMVYLQKENIIDESGMPKERFSAEFPKEGPSILRIQQVVRGDSAAYFCASSPNAYSGANVLTFGAGSRLTVL.